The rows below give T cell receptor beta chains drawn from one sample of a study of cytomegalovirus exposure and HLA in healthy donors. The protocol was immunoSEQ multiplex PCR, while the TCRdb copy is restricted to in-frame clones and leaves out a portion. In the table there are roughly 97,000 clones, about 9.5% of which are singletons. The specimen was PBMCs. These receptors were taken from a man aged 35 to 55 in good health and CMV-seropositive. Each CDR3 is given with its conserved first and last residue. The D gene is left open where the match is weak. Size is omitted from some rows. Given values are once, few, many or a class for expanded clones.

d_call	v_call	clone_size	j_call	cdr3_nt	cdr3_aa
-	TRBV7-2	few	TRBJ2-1	TGTGCCAGCAGCCCTCGCCGGGACACGTACAATGAGCAGTTCTTC	CASSPRRDTYNEQFF
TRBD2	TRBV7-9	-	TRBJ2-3	TGTGCCAGCAGCTTACTTCTAGCGGGGTTCAACACAGATACGCAGTATTTT	CASSLLLAGFNTDTQYF
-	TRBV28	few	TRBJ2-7	TGTGCCAGCAGTTCCCGGGACACCTCCTACGAGCAGTACTTC	CASSSRDTSYEQYF
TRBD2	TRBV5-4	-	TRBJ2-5	TGTGCCAGCAGACCCGGGACTAGCTCGTCAGAGACCCAGTACTTC	CASRPGTSSSETQYF
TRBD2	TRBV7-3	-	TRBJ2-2	TGTGCCAGCAGTCCGGGACTAAACACCGGGGAGCTGTTTTTT	CASSPGLNTGELFF
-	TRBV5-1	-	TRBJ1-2	TGCGCCAGCAGTCTGGGACAAAACCATGGCTACACCTTC	CASSLGQNHGYTF
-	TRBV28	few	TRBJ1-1	TGTGCCAGCAGTTTTGCAGGGGTGGTTGAAGCTTTCTTT	CASSFAGVVEAFF
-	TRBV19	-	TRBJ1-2	TGTGCCAGTAGCCCTTTTATTCTGAACTATGGCTACACCTTC	CASSPFILNYGYTF
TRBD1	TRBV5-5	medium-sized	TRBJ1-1	TGTGCCAGCAGCTTGGAGACAGGGTGGACCCCTGAAGCTTTCTTT	CASSLETGWTPEAFF
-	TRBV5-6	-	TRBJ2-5	TGTGCCAGCAGCCCTCCCTCTCAGGAGACCCAGTACTTC	CASSPPSQETQYF
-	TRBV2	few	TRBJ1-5	TGTGCCAGCAGGATAGATAGCAATCAGCCCCAGCATTTT	CASRIDSNQPQHF
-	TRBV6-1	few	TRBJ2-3	TGTGCCAGCAGTAAGGGAGGGGGGGGCACAGATACGCAGTATTTT	CASSKGGGGTDTQYF
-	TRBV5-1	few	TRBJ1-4	TGCGCCAGCAGCCCCAAAAGGGAGGGGGATGAAAAACTGTTTTTT	CASSPKREGDEKLFF
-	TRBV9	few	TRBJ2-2	TGTGCCAGCAGCGTAGGGACTTTGAACACCGGGGAGCTGTTTTTT	CASSVGTLNTGELFF
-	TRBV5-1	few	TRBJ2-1	TGCGCCAGCAGCTTTGACCAGCCCAGGAATGAGCAGTTCTTC	CASSFDQPRNEQFF
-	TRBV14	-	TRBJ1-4	TGTGCCAGCAGCCTAGGGGTCGTTAATGAAAAACTGTTTTTT	CASSLGVVNEKLFF
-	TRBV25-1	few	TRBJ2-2	TGTGCCAGCAGTCGACGGACAGCCACCGGGGAGCTGTTTTTT	CASSRRTATGELFF
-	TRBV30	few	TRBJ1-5	TGTGCCTGGAGCCGGGGAGGGGGTCAGCCCCAGCATTTT	CAWSRGGGQPQHF
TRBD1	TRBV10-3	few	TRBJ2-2	TGTGCCATCAGTGGGTCCCCAGGGGGCGGATTCAAGGGCGCCGGGGAGCTGTTTTTT	CAISGSPGGGFKGAGELFF
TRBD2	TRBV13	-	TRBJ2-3	TGTGCCAGCAGCTTAAAAGATTCCGCGGGAGATGGAGATACGCAGTATTTT	CASSLKDSAGDGDTQYF
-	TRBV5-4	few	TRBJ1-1	TGTGCCAGCAGCCCTGGTAGCATCCTTGGCACTGAAGCTTTCTTT	CASSPGSILGTEAFF
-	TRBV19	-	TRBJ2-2	TGTGCCAGTAGTAGTCTTCGCGCGAACACCGGGGAGCTGTTTTTT	CASSSLRANTGELFF
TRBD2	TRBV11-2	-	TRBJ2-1	TGTGCCAGCAGCTTGAGCGGGAGTTTTAGCGATGAGCAGTTCTTC	CASSLSGSFSDEQFF
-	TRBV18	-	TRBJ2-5	TGTGCCAGCTCACCGCCGACAGGTGAAGAGACCCAGTACTTC	CASSPPTGEETQYF
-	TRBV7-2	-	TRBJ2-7	TGTGCCAGCAGCTTAGTACAGACCGAGCAGTACTTC	CASSLVQTEQYF
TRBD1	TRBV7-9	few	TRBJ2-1	TGTGCCAGCAGATTAGGGGACAGGGGAGATGATGAGCAGTTCTTC	CASRLGDRGDDEQFF
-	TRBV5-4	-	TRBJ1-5	TGTGCCAGCAGCTTAAGGGGTGAGGAACCCCAGCATTTT	CASSLRGEEPQHF
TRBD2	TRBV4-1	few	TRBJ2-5	TGCGCCAGCAGCCCCCCTCAACGGGAGGCTAAGGTGGAGACCCAGTACTTC	CASSPPQREAKVETQYF
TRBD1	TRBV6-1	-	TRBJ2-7	TGTGCCAGCAGTCGTCGGGACAGGGCCTACGAGCAGTACTTC	CASSRRDRAYEQYF
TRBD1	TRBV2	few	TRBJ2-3	TGTGCCAGCAGTTATGGACAGGGGTCCACAGATACGCAGTATTTT	CASSYGQGSTDTQYF
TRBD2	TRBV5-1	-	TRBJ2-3	TGCGCCAGCAGCTTGGAGGGGACTAGGGTAGATACGCAGTATTTT	CASSLEGTRVDTQYF
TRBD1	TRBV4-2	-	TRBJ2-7	TGTGCCAGCAGCCAAGACCTGCCAGGGGGCTACGAGCAGTACTTC	CASSQDLPGGYEQYF
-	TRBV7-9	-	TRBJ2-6	TGTGCCAGCAGCCCATCTAGCTCTGGGGCCAACGTCCTGACTTTC	CASSPSSSGANVLTF
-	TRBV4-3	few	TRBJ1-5	TGCGCCAGCAGCCGAACGACAATACAGGATCCCCAGCATTTT	CASSRTTIQDPQHF
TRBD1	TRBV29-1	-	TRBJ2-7	TGCAGCGTAGACAGGGCTGGGGTTGGCGAGCAGTACTTC	CSVDRAGVGEQYF
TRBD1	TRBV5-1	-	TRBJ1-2	TGCGCCAGCAGCTTGAATATAGGGGGCTCCTATGGCTACACCTTC	CASSLNIGGSYGYTF
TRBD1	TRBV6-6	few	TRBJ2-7	TGTGCCGTTCAGGGGGTAACCTACGAGCAGTACTTC	CAVQGVTYEQYF
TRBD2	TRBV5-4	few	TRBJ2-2	TGTGCCAGCAGCCCGGGACTAGCCTGGGGGGAGCTGTTTTTT	CASSPGLAWGELFF
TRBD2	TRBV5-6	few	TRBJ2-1	TGTGCCAGCAGCTTGCCCGGGACTAGCTTCTACAATGAGCAGTTCTTC	CASSLPGTSFYNEQFF
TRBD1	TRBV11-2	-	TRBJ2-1	TGTGCCAGCAGCGCTACCGGGACAGTCAATGAGCAGTTCTTC	CASSATGTVNEQFF
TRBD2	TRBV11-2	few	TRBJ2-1	TGTGCCAGCAGCACAAAGGCTAGCGGGATGGGATGGAATGAGCAGTTCTTC	CASSTKASGMGWNEQFF
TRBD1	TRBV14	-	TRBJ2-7	TGTGCCAGCAGCCCCTTCGACAGGGCACAGGAGCAGTACTTC	CASSPFDRAQEQYF
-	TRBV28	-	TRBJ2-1	TGTGCCAGCAGTTTATCGTGGGGGCTTATTGAGCAGTTCTTC	CASSLSWGLIEQFF
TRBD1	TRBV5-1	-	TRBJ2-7	TGCGCCAGCTTTAGGGACAGGGCAGACGAGCAGTACTTC	CASFRDRADEQYF
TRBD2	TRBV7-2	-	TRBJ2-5	TGTGCCAGCAGCCAGGGACTAGCCCAAGAGACCCAGTACTTC	CASSQGLAQETQYF
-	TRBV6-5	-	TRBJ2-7	TGTGCCAGCAGTTTGGGAGAGCCCTACGAGCAGTACTTC	CASSLGEPYEQYF
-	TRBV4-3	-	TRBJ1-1	TGCGCCAGCAGTCGTAATACAGAGAACACTGAAGCTTTCTTT	CASSRNTENTEAFF